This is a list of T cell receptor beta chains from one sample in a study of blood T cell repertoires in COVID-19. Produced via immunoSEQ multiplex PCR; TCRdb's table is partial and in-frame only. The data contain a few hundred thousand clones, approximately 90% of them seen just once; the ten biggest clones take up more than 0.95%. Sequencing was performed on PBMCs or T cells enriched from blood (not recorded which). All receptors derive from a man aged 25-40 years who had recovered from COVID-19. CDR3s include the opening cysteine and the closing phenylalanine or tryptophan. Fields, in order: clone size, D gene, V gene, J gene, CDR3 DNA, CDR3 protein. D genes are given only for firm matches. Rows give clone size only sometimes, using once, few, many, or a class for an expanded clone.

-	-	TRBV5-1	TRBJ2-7	TGCGCCAGCAGCTTGCTCAGCGGCGGAGGGTGGTACGAGCAGTACTTC	CASSLLSGGGWYEQYF
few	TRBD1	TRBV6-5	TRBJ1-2	TGTGCCAGCAGCCTAAGCGGGACAGGGGGCCATGGCTACACCTTC	CASSLSGTGGHGYTF
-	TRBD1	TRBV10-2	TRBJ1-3	TGCGCCGCAGAGCAAGCTGGAGGGGGCGCCGGAAACACCATATATTTT	CAAEQAGGGAGNTIYF
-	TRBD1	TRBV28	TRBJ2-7	TGTGCCAGCAGTACTCCGGGACAGGGAGGCCACGAGCAGTACTTC	CASSTPGQGGHEQYF
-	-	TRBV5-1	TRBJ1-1	TGCGCCAGCAGCTTGGATGGGTGGAGGACTGAAGCTTTCTTT	CASSLDGWRTEAFF
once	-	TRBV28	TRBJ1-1	TGTGCCAGCAGTCCAGGAGGGGACGGGGGGAACACTGAAGCTTTCTTT	CASSPGGDGGNTEAFF
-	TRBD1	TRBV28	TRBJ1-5	TGTGCCAGCAGTCTCCGGGACAGGGTACAGCCCCAGCATTTT	CASSLRDRVQPQHF
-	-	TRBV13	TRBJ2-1	TGTGCCAGCAGCTTCGGAAAAGACGGGTACAATGAGCAGTTCTTC	CASSFGKDGYNEQFF
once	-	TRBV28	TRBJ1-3	TGTGCCAGCAGTTTATACCCAGGGCCTGGAAACACCATATATTTT	CASSLYPGPGNTIYF
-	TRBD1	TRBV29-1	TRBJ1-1	TGCAGCGCTTGGGACAGGAACACTGAAGCTTTCTTT	CSAWDRNTEAFF
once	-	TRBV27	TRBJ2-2	TGTGCCAGCAGTCCCCGACAGGGCGGGAACCCCGGGGAGCTGTTTTTT	CASSPRQGGNPGELFF
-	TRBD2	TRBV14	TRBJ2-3	TGTGCCAGCAGCCAGGGACTAGCAGATACGCAGTATTTT	CASSQGLADTQYF
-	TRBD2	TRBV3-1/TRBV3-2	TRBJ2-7	TGTGCCAGCAGTCCCATGGCGGGAGTGGTCTACGAGCAGTACTTC	CASSPMAGVVYEQYF
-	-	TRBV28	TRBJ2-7	TGTGCCAGCAGTTTGCCCGAGGAATCGCGGGAGCAGTACTTC	CASSLPEESREQYF